The 21 T cell receptor beta chains presented below share a single source sample, sequenced in a study of blood T cell repertoires in COVID-19. Sequencing used immunoSEQ multiplex PCR; TCRdb keeps in-frame clones, though not all of them. The top ten hold 11% of the sample, which has about 280,000 clones, roughly 90% seen once. Sequenced: peripheral blood. All receptors derive from a woman between 25 and 40 years old with COVID-19, enrolled during active disease.

CDR3 DNA sequence: TGTGCCAGCAGTCAGGGGTCTGGCCTCCACTTT. Translating gives CASSQGSGLHF. The gene calls are TRBV28 and TRBJ1-6; possible D gene TRBD1, 6 bases. The CDR3 length is 11 residues. Trimming left V 5 bases short and J 15 bases short, with 11 bases between. In germline, CDR1 is MDHEN, CDR2 SYDVKM.

This clone was seen once. The CDR3: CAISESEWTASNQPQHF. The CDR3 bases are TGTGCCATCAGTGAGTCGGAGTGGACTGCTAGCAATCAGCCCCAGCATTTT. This chain connects TRBV10-3 to TRBJ1-5; D call uncertain. V lost 0 bases and J 0 bases, leaving 12 bases between the germline ends. Germline-derived CDR1 and CDR2 are ENHRY and SYGVKD. The CDR3 contains 17 residues.

V and J are TRBV12-3 or TRBV12-4 and TRBJ1-1; D is unclear. The CDR3 runs 13 residues. Trimming shortened V by 6 bases and J by 2 bases, and 10 bases separated the two germline ends. CDR3 amino acids: CASSFTRNTEAFF. CDR3 nucleotide sequence: TGTGCCAGCAGCTTTACACGTAACACTGAAGCTTTCTTT.

The V gene is TRBV5-1, the J gene TRBJ2-3; perhaps TRBD2 as D (5 bases). The CDR3 covers 16 residues. The V gene's germline CDR1 is SGHRS and CDR2 YFSETQ. V lost 2 bases, J lost 0 bases, and 13 bases lay in between. The CDR3 bases are TGCGCCAGCAGCTTTGAGGGCGGGCCCAGCACAGATACGCAGTATTTT. This gives the protein CASSFEGGPSTDTQYF.

The V and J genes are TRBV24-1 and TRBJ2-5; 9 bases line up with TRBD1. Per germline, CDR1 KGHDR and CDR2 SFDVKD. J was trimmed by 5 bases and V by 4 bases; bases with no gene match: 10. The CDR3 sequence is 16 residues long. The CDR3 DNA follows: TGTGCCACCAGTGACCCCGGGACAGGGAGTGGCGAGACCCAGTACTTC. Translating gives CATSDPGTGSGETQYF.

The chain employs TRBV10-3 and TRBJ1-2, with D perhaps TRBD1 (6 bases). Per germline, CDR1 ENHRY and CDR2 SYGVKD. Trimming stripped 5 bases from V and 6 bases from J, with 16 bases between. This CDR3 is 14 amino acids long. This CDR3 is CAISLLQGANGYTF. DNA for the CDR3: TGTGCCATCAGTTTATTACAGGGAGCCAATGGCTACACCTTC.

The V gene is TRBV7-2, the J gene TRBJ1-1; D is undetermined. Germline V gene lookup returns CDR1 SGHTA and CDR2 FQGNSA. V was trimmed by 2 bases and J by 1 base, leaving 5 bases between them. The CDR3 totals 13 residues. DNA for the CDR3: TGTGCCAGCAGCTTATCAGGGAACACTGAAGCTTTCTTT. Protein product: CASSLSGNTEAFF.

The genes are TRBV6-5 and TRBJ1-6, with TRBD1 as a possible D gene (6 bases). The V gene lost 5 bases and the J gene lost 6 bases, with 8 bases spanning the gap. This CDR3 has 13 residues. Germline CDR1 and CDR2: MNHEY and SVGAGI. CDR3 residues: CASSQQGNSPLHF. CDR3 coding DNA: TGTGCCAGCAGTCAACAGGGTAATTCACCCCTCCACTTT.

The V gene is TRBV6-1, the J gene TRBJ1-1, with D possibly matching TRBD1 (6 bases). The CDR3 totals 13 residues. CDR1 and CDR2 from the germline V gene are MNHNS and SASEGT. V was trimmed by 2 bases and J by 10 bases, leaving 14 bases between them. The CDR3 loop reads CASSESQGLGAFF. Written as DNA, the CDR3 is TGTGCCAGCAGTGAATCCCAGGGGCTTGGAGCTTTCTTT.

CDR3 in amino acids: CAWSGGGGAKSSYNEQFF. In DNA, the CDR3 is TGTGCCTGGAGCGGCGGCGGGGGGGCAAAAAGCTCCTACAATGAGCAGTTCTTC. This sequence joins TRBV30 and TRBJ2-1; 9 nucleotides agree with TRBD2. The V gene end was trimmed by 3 bases and the J gene end by 0 bases; junction bases not matched to a gene: 12. Germline-derived CDR1 and CDR2 are GTSNPN and SVGIG (reference sequence). The CDR3 contains 18 residues.

The J gene is TRBJ2-3, the V gene TRBV29-1, with 9 positions matching TRBD1. This CDR3 has 15 residues. Germline assignment: CDR1 SQVTM and CDR2 ANQGSEA. Losses at the gene ends were 7 bases for V and 0 bases for J; bases not matched to a gene: 8. CDR3 loop: CSAEETGGSTDTQYF. CDR3 in DNA: TGCAGCGCTGAGGAGACAGGGGGTAGCACAGATACGCAGTATTTT.

V gene TRBV18 combines with J gene TRBJ2-2, with a weak D call TRBD1 (6 bases). The CDR3 length is 16 residues. Deletions cut 3 bases from V and 5 bases from J, with 16 bases between. Germline lookup yields CDR1 KGHSH and CDR2 LQKENI. The CDR3 is CASSPQGLITTGELFF. CDR3 bases: TGTGCCAGCTCACCGCAGGGGCTTATCACTACCGGGGAGCTGTTTTTT.

This rearrangement joins TRBV5-1 to TRBJ1-2; TRBD1 is a possible D gene (5 bases). The CDR3 is made up of 13 amino acids. Germline CDR1 SGHRS, CDR2 YFSETQ. V was shortened by 4 bases and J by 6 bases, with 13 bases between the two germline ends. This CDR3 reads CASSRRVEDGYTF. CDR3 bases: TGCGCCAGCAGCCGCAGGGTTGAAGATGGCTACACCTTC.

The rearrangement joins TRBV3-1 (or the pseudogene TRBV3-2) to TRBJ2-1; D may be TRBD2 (6 bases). Germline CDR1 LGHDT, CDR2 YNNKEL (reference sequence). V was clipped by 5 bases and J by 9 bases, with 26 bases between them. This CDR3 spans 17 amino acids. In DNA, the CDR3 is TGTGCCAGCAGCGAAACCGGGACTTATCTTTACCACGGTGAGCAGTTCTTC. It is translated as CASSETGTYLYHGEQFF.

V is TRBV27 and J is TRBJ1-4; 8 bases map to TRBD1. The CDR3 consists of 15 residues. V dropped 7 bases and J dropped 5; count of bases not matched to a gene: 9. The germline V gene has CDR1 MNHEY and CDR2 SMNVEV (reference sequence). CDR3 sequence: CASTTRTGPNEKLFF. In nucleotides, the CDR3 is TGTGCCAGCACTACGAGGACAGGGCCCAATGAAAAACTGTTTTTT.

This clone is a singleton in its sample. The rearrangement uses TRBV11-3 and TRBJ2-6; 7 bases match TRBD2. Trimming cost V 0 bases and J 0 bases; bases outside gene matches: 5. CDR1 and CDR2 from the germline V gene are SGHNT and YENEEA. This CDR3 spans 18 amino acids. CDR3 loop: CASSLDRAGASGANVLTF. Here the CDR3 DNA reads TGTGCCAGCAGCTTAGACAGGGCGGGAGCCTCTGGGGCCAACGTCCTGACTTTC.

The chain recombines TRBV27 with TRBJ1-2; TRBD1 agrees at 7 bases. Germline CDR1 and CDR2: MNHEY and SMNVEV (reference sequence). The V segment lost 4 bases and the J segment 8 bases; nucleotides outside the gene matches: 7. The CDR3 extends over 13 amino acids. CDR3: CASSSNRGWGYTF. In nucleotides, the CDR3 is TGTGCCAGCAGTTCGAACAGGGGTTGGGGCTACACCTTC.

This rearrangement joins TRBV5-6 to TRBJ1-2; 8 bases agree with TRBD1. The CDR3 is 14 amino acids. Germline CDR1 SGHDT, CDR2 YYEEEE. V was clipped by 6 bases and J by 5 bases; unmatched bases: 9. CDR3 in amino acids: CASTTGGGLYGYTF. The DNA for the CDR3 is TGTGCCAGCACAACAGGGGGAGGCCTTTATGGCTACACCTTC.

The V and J genes are TRBV14 and TRBJ2-1; maybe TRBD2 (6 bases). Germline CDR1 reads SGHDN; CDR2 reads FVKESK. V lost 1 base to trimming and J lost 4 bases, with 17 bases between them. This CDR3 contains 17 residues. This chain's CDR3 is CASSQGGGAGSYNEQFF. Written as DNA, the CDR3 is TGTGCCAGCAGCCAAGGGGGCGGGGCAGGCAGTTACAATGAGCAGTTCTTC.

Only a few counts were recorded for this clone. The chain joins TRBV11-2 to TRBJ2-2; 11 bases line up with TRBD2. The trim removed 6 bases at V and 2 bases at J, leaving 2 bases unmatched. The CDR3 contains 15 residues. From germline, CDR1 is SGHAT and CDR2 FQNNGV. The CDR3 DNA reads TGTGCCAGCAGACTAGCGGGGGCCAACACCGGGGAGCTGTTTTTT. Translating gives CASRLAGANTGELFF.

This chain links TRBV7-8 with TRBJ1-2; D might be TRBD1 (6 bases). Germline V gene lookup returns CDR1 SGHVS and CDR2 FQNEAQ. V was trimmed by 8 bases and J by 4 bases, leaving 11 bases between them. This CDR3 is 12 amino acids long. The CDR3 nucleotides read TGTGCCAGCGGGGAGGGGGTCTATGGCTACACCTTC. Translated: CASGEGVYGYTF.